This T cell receptor (beta chain) was profiled in a study of PD-1 blockade in mismatch repair-deficient tumors. Study-wide results and limits: After pembrolizumab, tumor-resident clones rose rapidly, then generally contracted before radiologic responses.

A remark on this clone: The antigen remains unidentified.

Germline V CDR1 and CDR2: LNHNV, YYDKDF (reference sequence). Trimming removed 1 base from V and 11 bases from J, with 15 bases in between. This CDR3 comprises 14 residues. This sample's time point: roughly 9-day in vitro stimulation with candidate neoantigen peptide 5. The method was immunoSEQ multiplex PCR; TCRdb's version includes in-frame clones alone and lacks a portion of them. This table has approximately 15,000 clones, approximately 80% appearing once. The receptor's source is an adult with mismatch repair-deficient cancer. The sequencing here drew on cells cultured in vitro, taken from a patient treated with pembrolizumab. The chain is built from TRBV15 and TRBJ2-1, with D perhaps matching TRBD2 (6 bases). CDR3 sequence: CATSRAQEGTKQFF. CDR3 DNA sequence: TGTGCCACCAGCAGAGCCCAGGAGGGAACCAAGCAGTTCTTC.